A single sample gave rise to the 25 T cell receptor beta chains below, sequenced in a study of blood T cell repertoires in COVID-19. This table comes from immunoSEQ multiplex PCR, and its TCRdb copy is limited to in-frame clones, with some not included. The sample comprises more than 250,000 clones, 80% to 90% of which are singletons, and approximately 1.2% rests with the top ten. What was sequenced was peripheral blood. The receptor set was obtained from a woman aged 45-65 years with acute or convalescent COVID-19.

The rearrangement links TRBV19 to TRBJ1-2, with 10 positions matching TRBD1. The CDR3 loop spans 15 amino acids. The germline V gene has CDR1 LNHDA and CDR2 SQIVND (reference sequence). The junction had 10 bases not matched to a gene; V was cut back by 6 bases and J by 6 bases. The CDR3 here is CASRDPGQGIDGYTF. CDR3 nucleotide sequence: TGTGCCAGTAGGGATCCGGGACAGGGGATCGATGGCTACACCTTC.

This clone has more than one count but fewer than ten. Other DNA sequences within the sample encode an identical CDR3. CDR3 in DNA: TGTGCCAGTAGTCGAGGGTGGGCCAACGTCCTGACTTTC. Residues: CASSRGWANVLTF. This sequence joins TRBV19 and TRBJ2-6; a weak D match, TRBD2 (5 bases). The CDR3 is made up of 13 amino acids. Germline CDR1 reads LNHDA; CDR2 reads SQIVND (reference sequence). V lost 5 bases to trimming and J lost 5 bases, with 7 bases between them. The whole variable domain, filled in from reference TRBV19 and TRBJ2-6, reads DGGITQSPKYLFRKEGQNVTLSCEQNLNHDAMYWYRQDPGQGLRLIYYSQIVNDFQKGDIAEGYSVSREKKESFPLTVTSAQKNPTAFYLCASSRGWANVLTFGAGSRLTVL.

J is TRBJ2-4 and V is TRBV7-6; D is uncertain. The V end lost 3 bases, the J end lost 7 bases, and 10 bases lay between the germline ends. The CDR3 runs 13 residues. Germline V gene lookup returns CDR1 SGHVS and CDR2 FNYEAQ. The CDR3 loop reads CASSLQESNIQYF. The CDR3 bases are TGTGCCAGCAGCTTGCAGGAATCGAACATTCAGTACTTC.

This chain joins TRBV28 and TRBJ2-7; D unresolved. Between the trimmed V and J ends, which lost 2 bases and 4 bases, there was a span of 12 bases. Per germline, CDR1 MDHEN and CDR2 SYDVKM. This CDR3 comprises 14 residues. The CDR3 region has the DNA TGTGCCAGCAGTTTAGAGTGGCGGCAATACGAGCAGTACTTC. Protein sequence: CASSLEWRQYEQYF.

This sequence joins TRBV27 and TRBJ1-3; D is uncertain. V shed 5 bases and J shed 4 bases, with 15 bases lying between them. CDR3 length: 15 amino acids. CDR1 is MNHEY, CDR2 SMNVEV, per germline (reference sequence). The CDR3 reads CASSIVFPPGNTIYF. The CDR3 DNA sequence: TGTGCCAGCAGTATAGTCTTTCCCCCCGGAAACACCATATATTTT.

The chain recombines TRBV11-2 with TRBJ1-1; 8 bases match TRBD1. Germline V gene sequence: CDR1 SGHAT, CDR2 FQNNGV. The V and J ends lost 6 bases and 5 bases, in that order; junction bases with no gene match: 5. The CDR3 is 13 amino acids. CDR3 amino acids: CASRRDRWTEAFF. The DNA of the CDR3 is TGTGCCAGCAGAAGGGACAGGTGGACTGAAGCTTTCTTT.

This clone was found a few times. The chain links TRBV4-2 to TRBJ2-1; 9 nucleotides line up with TRBD2. The CDR3 loop spans 13 amino acids. In germline, CDR1 is LGHNA, CDR2 YNFKEQ. Trimming at V came to 6 bases and at J to 8 bases, leaving 5 bases not matched to a gene. CDR3 bases: TGTGCCAGCAGAACTAGCGGGCAGGATGAGCAGTTCTTC. Encoded protein: CASRTSGQDEQFF.

The V gene is TRBV2, the J gene TRBJ2-1, with TRBD1 matching 7 bases. The CDR3 sequence is 12 residues long. With V trimmed by 4 bases and J by 8 bases, 2 bases remained unmatched. The V gene's germline CDR1 is SNHLY and CDR2 FYNNEI. The CDR3 DNA follows: TGTGCCAGCAGTGTTACAGGGGATGAGCAGTTCTTC. Its protein product is CASSVTGDEQFF. Full variable domain (outside the CDR3, taken from reference TRBV2 and TRBJ2-1): EPEVTQTPSHQVTQMGQEVILRCVPISNHLYFYWYRQILGQKVEFLVSFYNNEISEKSEIFDDQFSVERPDGSNFTLKIRSTKLEDSAMYFCASSVTGDEQFFGPGTRLTVL.

The chain uses TRBV24-1 and TRBJ2-7; the match to TRBD1 covers 8 bases. Per the germline V gene, CDR1 is KGHDR and CDR2 is SFDVKD. Losses at the gene ends were 2 bases for V and 3 bases for J; bases not matched to a gene: 8. The CDR3 has 16 amino acids. The CDR3 DNA is TGTGCCACCAGTGATTCGGACAGGGTCGGATACTACGAGCAGTACTTC. Translation: CATSDSDRVGYYEQYF.

This chain connects TRBV6-5 to TRBJ1-2; weak D call: TRBD1 (6 bases). Germline CDR1 and CDR2: MNHEY and SVGAGI. Trimming took 6 bases from V and 2 from J, leaving 10 bases between them. The CDR3 runs 13 residues. CDR3 residues: CASREDSNYGYTF. In DNA, the CDR3 is TGTGCCAGCAGAGAGGACAGCAACTATGGCTACACCTTC.

The V call is TRBV7-9, the J call TRBJ1-1; 8 bases map to TRBD1. This CDR3 contains 15 residues. The germline V gene encodes CDR1 SEHNR and CDR2 FQNEAQ (reference sequence). V lost 5 bases, J lost 1 base, and 6 bases stayed unmatched. The CDR3 DNA sequence: TGTGCCAGCAGCCAGGGACAGGCGACGAACACTGAAGCTTTCTTT. Its protein product is CASSQGQATNTEAFF.

The V gene is TRBV14, the J gene TRBJ2-2; 7 bases align to TRBD1. CDR3 size: 18 residues. The germline gives CDR1 SGHDN, CDR2 FVKESK. V shed 4 bases, J shed 6 bases, and the junction held 17 bases outside the gene matches. The chain's CDR3 is CASSPQRGTGVGAGELFF. The CDR3 nucleotides are TGTGCCAGCAGCCCTCAAAGGGGAACAGGGGTAGGAGCCGGGGAGCTGTTTTTT.

This clone was observed a handful of times. This chain joins TRBV28 and TRBJ1-1; 7 bases match TRBD1. The J segment lost 2 bases and the V segment lost 6 bases, leaving 6 bases of the junction unmatched. CDR1 and CDR2 (germline): MDHEN, SYDVKM. This CDR3 spans 14 amino acids. The CDR3 loop reads CASREGQVNTEAFF. CDR3 nucleotides: TGTGCCAGCAGGGAAGGACAGGTAAACACTGAAGCTTTCTTT.

This clone was counted only a few times. The J gene is TRBJ2-1, the V gene TRBV24-1; 7 bases agree with TRBD1. CDR1 and CDR2 from the germline V gene are KGHDR and SFDVKD. CDR3 size: 13 residues. The V and J ends lost 4 bases and 9 bases, in that order; junction bases with no gene match: 5. The CDR3 nucleotides are TGTGCCACCAGTGAGAACAGGGGTAGTGAGCAGTTCTTC. Translation: CATSENRGSEQFF.

The gene calls are TRBV24-1 and TRBJ1-2; D is possibly TRBD1 (5 bases). The V and J ends lost 3 bases and 8 bases respectively, with 15 bases between them. CDR3 length: 14 amino acids. CDR1 is KGHDR and CDR2 is SFDVKD in the germline V gene. CDR3 in amino acids: CATSDPSREDGYTF. The CDR3 region has the DNA TGTGCCACCAGTGATCCCTCCAGGGAAGACGGCTACACCTTC.

This clone was picked up one time. Other DNA variants within this sample encode the same CDR3. The chain employs TRBV24-1 and TRBJ2-1; D gene ambiguous. The germline gives CDR1 KGHDR, CDR2 SFDVKD. This CDR3 comprises 13 residues. With 4 bases removed from V and 7 bases from J, the gap between germline ends came to 10 bases. CDR3 DNA sequence: TGTGCCACCAGTGACTCCCCTCGTAATGAGCAGTTCTTC. Its translation: CATSDSPRNEQFF.

The chain joins TRBV19 to TRBJ2-5; no clear D gene. Between the trimmed V and J ends, which lost 7 bases and 5 bases, there was a span of 14 bases. This CDR3 has 13 residues. The V gene's germline CDR1 is LNHDA and CDR2 SQIVND (reference sequence). CDR3 protein: CASMRQPGETQYF. CDR3 in DNA: TGTGCCAGTATGAGGCAGCCCGGGGAGACCCAGTACTTC.

This clone was detected a few times. Here the CDR3 reads CAWSPQGENGYTF. DNA for the CDR3: TGTGCCTGGAGCCCACAGGGAGAGAATGGCTACACCTTC. The rearrangement links TRBV30 to TRBJ1-2; D may be TRBD1 (6 bases). There are 13 residues in the CDR3. CDR1 is GTSNPN and CDR2 is SVGIG in the germline V gene (reference sequence). V lost 3 bases to trimming and J lost 6 bases, with 14 bases between them.

The chain recombines TRBV7-9 with TRBJ1-1; 8 nucleotides line up with TRBD1. CDR1 is SEHNR and CDR2 is FQNEAQ in the germline V gene (reference sequence). This CDR3 is built from 14 residues. J gave up 1 base and V 4 bases, and 2 bases lay outside the gene matches. The CDR3 region is CASSYGQGNTEAFF. The CDR3 coding sequence is TGTGCCAGCAGCTACGGACAGGGGAACACTGAAGCTTTCTTT.

For the CDR3, the DNA is TGTGCCAGCAGCCTTAACGGCTACGAGCAGTACTTC. It encodes CASSLNGYEQYF. V is TRBV5-6 and J is TRBJ2-7; unclear D gene. This CDR3 region has 12 residues. The germline CDR1 and CDR2 sequences are SGHDT and YYEEEE. Trimming took 4 bases from V and 3 from J, leaving 8 bases between them.

This chain's CDR3 is CATSDPNSGSVNEQFF. DNA of the CDR3: TGTGCCACCAGTGACCCCAACAGCGGTTCGGTCAATGAGCAGTTCTTC. V and J are TRBV24-1 and TRBJ2-1, with D perhaps matching TRBD2 (5 bases). Germline V CDR1 and CDR2: KGHDR, SFDVKD. With 4 bases removed from V and 6 bases from J, the gap between germline ends came to 18 bases. This CDR3 is 16 amino acids long.

J is TRBJ2-3 and V is TRBV2; 12 bases match TRBD2. The germline V gene has CDR1 SNHLY and CDR2 FYNNEI. Unmatched junction bases numbered 8, after V lost 3 bases and J lost 4 bases. The CDR3 loop spans 17 amino acids. CDR3 residues: CASSDGASSGGADTQYF. The CDR3 DNA reads as TGTGCCAGCAGTGACGGGGCCTCTAGCGGGGGGGCAGATACGCAGTATTTT.

This chain connects TRBV29-1 to TRBJ2-2; 10 bases align to TRBD2. V gave up 3 bases and J gave up 2 bases; unmatched junction bases: 3. Germline V gene sequence: CDR1 SQVTM, CDR2 ANQGSEA. This CDR3 contains 15 residues. CDR3: CSVEASGRNTGELFF. For the CDR3, the DNA is TGCAGCGTTGAGGCTAGCGGGAGAAACACCGGGGAGCTGTTTTTT.

The chain is built from TRBV6-2 or TRBV6-3 and TRBJ2-2, with D tentatively TRBD1 (5 bases). Trimming left V 1 base short and J 5 bases short, with 11 bases between. CDR3 length equals 15 residues. The V gene's germline CDR1 is MNHEY and CDR2 SVGEGT. The chain's CDR3 is CASSYYWGSTGELFF. The CDR3 DNA reads TGTGCCAGCAGTTACTATTGGGGCTCAACCGGGGAGCTGTTTTTT.

This clone came up a few times. The chain recombines TRBV19 with TRBJ2-7; TRBD2 matches 10 bases. The CDR3 totals 15 residues. The germline V gene encodes CDR1 LNHDA and CDR2 SQIVND (reference sequence). V was pared by 6 bases and J by 5 bases, with 10 bases of the junction left unmatched. The DNA of the CDR3 is TGTGCCAGTAGCCTACCGGGACTAGCGACAAACGAGCAGTACTTC. Translating it yields CASSLPGLATNEQYF.